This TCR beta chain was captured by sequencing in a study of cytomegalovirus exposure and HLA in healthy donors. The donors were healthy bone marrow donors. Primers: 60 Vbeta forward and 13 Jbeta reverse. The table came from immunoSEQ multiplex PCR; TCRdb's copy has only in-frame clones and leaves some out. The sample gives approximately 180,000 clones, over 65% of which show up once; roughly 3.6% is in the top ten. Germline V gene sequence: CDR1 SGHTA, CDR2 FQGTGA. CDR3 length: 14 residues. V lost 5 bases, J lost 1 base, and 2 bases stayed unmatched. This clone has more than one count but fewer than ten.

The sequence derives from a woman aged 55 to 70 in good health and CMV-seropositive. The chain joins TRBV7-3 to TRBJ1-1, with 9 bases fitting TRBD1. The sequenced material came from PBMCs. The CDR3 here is CASSRTGENTEAFF. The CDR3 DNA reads TGTGCCAGCAGCAGGACAGGGGAGAACACTGAAGCTTTCTTT.